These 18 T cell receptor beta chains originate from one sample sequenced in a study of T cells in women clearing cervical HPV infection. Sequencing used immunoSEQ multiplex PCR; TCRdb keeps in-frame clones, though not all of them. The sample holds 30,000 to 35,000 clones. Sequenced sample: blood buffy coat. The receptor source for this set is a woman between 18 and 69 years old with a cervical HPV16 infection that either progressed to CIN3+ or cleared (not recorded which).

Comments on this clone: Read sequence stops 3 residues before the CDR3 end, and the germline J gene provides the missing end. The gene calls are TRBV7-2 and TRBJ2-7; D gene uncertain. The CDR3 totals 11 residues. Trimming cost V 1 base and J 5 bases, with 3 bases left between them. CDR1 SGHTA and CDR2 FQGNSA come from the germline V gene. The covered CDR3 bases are TGTGCCAGCAGCTTAGTAGACGAG. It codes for CASSLVDE. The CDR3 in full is CASSLVDEQYF.

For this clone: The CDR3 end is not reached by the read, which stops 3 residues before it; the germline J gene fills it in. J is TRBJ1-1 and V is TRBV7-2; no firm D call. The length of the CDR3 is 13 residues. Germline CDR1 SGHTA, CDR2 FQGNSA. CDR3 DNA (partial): TGTGCCAGCAGCTCGACATCCTTGGTGGAA. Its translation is CASSSTSLVE. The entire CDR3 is CASSSTSLVEAFF.

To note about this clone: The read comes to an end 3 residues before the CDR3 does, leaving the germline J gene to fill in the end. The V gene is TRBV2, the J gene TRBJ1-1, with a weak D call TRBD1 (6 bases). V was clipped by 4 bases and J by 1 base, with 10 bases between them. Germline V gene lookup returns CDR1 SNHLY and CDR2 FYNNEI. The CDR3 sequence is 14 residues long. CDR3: CASSGDRSNTEAFF. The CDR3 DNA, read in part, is TGTGCCAGCAGTGGAGACAGGTCGAACACTGAA.

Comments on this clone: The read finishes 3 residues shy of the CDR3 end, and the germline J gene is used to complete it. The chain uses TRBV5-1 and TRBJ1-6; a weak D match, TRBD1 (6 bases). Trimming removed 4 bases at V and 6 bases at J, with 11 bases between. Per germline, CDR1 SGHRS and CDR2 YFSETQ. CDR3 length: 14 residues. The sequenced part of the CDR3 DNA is TGCGCCAGCAGCGCCGGGACATCTAATTCACCC. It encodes CASSAGTSNSP. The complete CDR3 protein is CASSAGTSNSPLHF.

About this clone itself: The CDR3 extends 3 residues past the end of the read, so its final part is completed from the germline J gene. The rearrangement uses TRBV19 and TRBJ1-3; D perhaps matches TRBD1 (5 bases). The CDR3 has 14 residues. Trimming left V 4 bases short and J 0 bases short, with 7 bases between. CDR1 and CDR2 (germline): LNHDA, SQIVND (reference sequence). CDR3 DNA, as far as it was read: TGTGCCAGTAGTAGCAGGGACTCTGGAAACACC. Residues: CASSSRDSGNT. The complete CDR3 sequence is CASSSRDSGNTIYF.

CDR3: CASSDPSVKDTGELFF. CDR3 DNA (partial): TGCGCCAGCAGTGATCCCAGCGTTAAGGACACCGGGGAG. This rearrangement joins TRBV5-1 to TRBJ2-2; no reliable D call. The read terminates 3 residues ahead of where the CDR3 ends, so the germline J gene completes it. V shed 5 bases and J shed 3 bases, with 17 bases lying between them. In germline, CDR1 is SGHRS, CDR2 YFSETQ. There are 16 residues in the CDR3. The variable domain in full, completed from reference TRBV5-1 and TRBJ2-2, reads KAGVTQTPRYLIKTRGQQVTLSCSPISGHRSVSWYQQTPGQGLQFLFEYFSETQRNKGNFPGRFSGRQFSNSRSEMNVSTLELGDSALYLCASSDPSVKDTGELFFGEGSRLTVL.

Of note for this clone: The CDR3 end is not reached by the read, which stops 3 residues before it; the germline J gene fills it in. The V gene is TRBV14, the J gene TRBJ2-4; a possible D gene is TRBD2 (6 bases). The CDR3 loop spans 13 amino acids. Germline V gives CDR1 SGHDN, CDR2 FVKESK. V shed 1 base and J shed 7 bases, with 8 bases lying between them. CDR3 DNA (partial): TGTGCCAGCAGCCAAGTAGGAGGGAACATT. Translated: CASSQVGGNI. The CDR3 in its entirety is CASSQVGGNIQYF.

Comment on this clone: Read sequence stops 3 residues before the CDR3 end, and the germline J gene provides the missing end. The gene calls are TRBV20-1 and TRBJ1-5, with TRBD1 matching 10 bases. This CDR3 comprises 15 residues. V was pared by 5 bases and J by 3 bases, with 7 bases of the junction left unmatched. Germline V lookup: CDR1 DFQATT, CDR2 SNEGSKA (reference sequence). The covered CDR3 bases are TGCAGTGCTCCCCGGGACAGGGGCCTCAATCAGCCC. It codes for CSAPRDRGLNQP. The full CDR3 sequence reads CSAPRDRGLNQPQHF.

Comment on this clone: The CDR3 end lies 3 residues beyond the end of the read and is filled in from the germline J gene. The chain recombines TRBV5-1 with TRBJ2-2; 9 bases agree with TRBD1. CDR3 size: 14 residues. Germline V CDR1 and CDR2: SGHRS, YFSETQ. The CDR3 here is CASGPGTGLSPLFF. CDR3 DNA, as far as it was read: TGCGCCAGCGGCCCCGGGACAGGGCTTTCACCG.

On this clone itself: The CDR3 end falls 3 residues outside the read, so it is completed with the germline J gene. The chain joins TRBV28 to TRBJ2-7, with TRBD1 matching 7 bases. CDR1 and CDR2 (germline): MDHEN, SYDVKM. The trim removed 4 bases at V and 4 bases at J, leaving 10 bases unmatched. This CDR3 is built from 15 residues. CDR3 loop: CASSSYDRVLYEQYF. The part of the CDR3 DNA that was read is TGTGCCAGCAGTTCTTACGACAGGGTTTTATACGAG. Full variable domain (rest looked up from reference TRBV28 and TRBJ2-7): DVKVTQSSRYLVKRTGEKVFLECVQDMDHENMFWYRQDPGLGLRLIYFSYDVKMKEKGDIPEGYSVSREKKERFSLILESASTNQTSMYLCASSSYDRVLYEQYFGPGTRLTVT.

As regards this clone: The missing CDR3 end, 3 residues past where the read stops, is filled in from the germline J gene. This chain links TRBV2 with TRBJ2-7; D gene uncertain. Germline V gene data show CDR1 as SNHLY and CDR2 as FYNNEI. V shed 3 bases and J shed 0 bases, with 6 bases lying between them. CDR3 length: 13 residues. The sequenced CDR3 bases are TGTGCCAGCAGTGATCGGTCCTCCTACGAG. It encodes CASSDRSSYE. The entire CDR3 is CASSDRSSYEQYF.

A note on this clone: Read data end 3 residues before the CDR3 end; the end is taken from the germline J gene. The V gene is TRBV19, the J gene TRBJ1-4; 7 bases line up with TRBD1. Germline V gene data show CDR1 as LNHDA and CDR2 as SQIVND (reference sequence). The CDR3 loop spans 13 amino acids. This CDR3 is CATRQGYNSPLFF. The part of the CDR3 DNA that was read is TGTGCCACCCGACAGGGCTACAACTCACCA.

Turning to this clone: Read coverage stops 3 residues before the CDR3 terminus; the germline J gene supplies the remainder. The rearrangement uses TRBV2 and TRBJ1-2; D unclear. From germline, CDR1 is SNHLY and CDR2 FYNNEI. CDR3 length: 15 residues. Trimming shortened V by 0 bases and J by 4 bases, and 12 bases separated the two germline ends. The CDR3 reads CASSEAAVAAYGYTF. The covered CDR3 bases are TGTGCCAGCAGTGAAGCGGCAGTGGCGGCCTATGGC.

CDR3 sequence: CASSMDRLRNTEAFF. CDR3 bases read: TGTGCCAGTAGTATGGACAGGTTACGCAACACTGAA. The chain links TRBV19 to TRBJ1-1, with 7 nucleotides matching TRBD1. The sequence runs out 3 residues before the end of the CDR3; the remainder is reconstructed from the germline J gene. The CDR3 has 15 residues. Germline assignment: CDR1 LNHDA and CDR2 SQIVND (reference sequence). V shed 3 bases and J 2 bases; nucleotides not matched to a gene: 6.

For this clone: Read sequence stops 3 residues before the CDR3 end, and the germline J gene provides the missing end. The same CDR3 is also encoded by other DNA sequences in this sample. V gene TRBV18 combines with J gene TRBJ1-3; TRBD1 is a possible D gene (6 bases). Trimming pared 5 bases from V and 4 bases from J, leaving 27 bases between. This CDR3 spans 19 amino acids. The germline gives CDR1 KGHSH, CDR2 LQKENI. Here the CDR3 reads CASSSLRDTILRVGNTIYF. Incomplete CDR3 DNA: TGTGCCAGCTCATCCCTCCGGGACACCATACTGCGCGTCGGAAACACC.

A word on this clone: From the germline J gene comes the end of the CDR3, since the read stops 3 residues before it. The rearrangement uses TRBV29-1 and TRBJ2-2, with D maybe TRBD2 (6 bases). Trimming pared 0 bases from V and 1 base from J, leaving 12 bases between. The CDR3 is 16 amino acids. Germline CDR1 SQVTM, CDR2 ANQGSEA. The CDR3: CSVEDPGSGNTGELFF. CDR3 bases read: TGCAGCGTTGAAGATCCCGGTAGCGGGAACACCGGGGAG.

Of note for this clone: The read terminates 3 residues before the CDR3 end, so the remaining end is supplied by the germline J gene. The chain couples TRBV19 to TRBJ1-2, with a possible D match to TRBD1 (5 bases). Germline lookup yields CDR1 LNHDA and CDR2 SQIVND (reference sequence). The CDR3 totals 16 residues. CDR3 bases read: TGTGCCAGTAGTCCCTCTCACAGGCTACATGGAGTAGAC. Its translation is CASSPSHRLHGVD. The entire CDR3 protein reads CASSPSHRLHGVDYTF.

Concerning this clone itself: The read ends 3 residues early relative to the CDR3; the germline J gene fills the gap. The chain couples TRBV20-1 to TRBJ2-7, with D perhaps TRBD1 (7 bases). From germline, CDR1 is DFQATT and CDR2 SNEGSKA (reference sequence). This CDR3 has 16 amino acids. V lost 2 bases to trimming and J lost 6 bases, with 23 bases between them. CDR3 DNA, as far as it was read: TGCAGTGCTAGACCCAGGGGGGCAGGGGTTATTGCCGAG. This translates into CSARPRGAGVIAE. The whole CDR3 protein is CSARPRGAGVIAEQYF.